This TCR beta chain stems from a study of blood T cell repertoires in COVID-19. Study-wide background: PBMCs, B-cell-depleted T cells, or T cells provided the cDNA or gDNA that made up the material.

CDR3 length: 15 amino acids. Germline V gene sequence: CDR1 SQVTM, CDR2 ANQGSEA. The V and J ends lost 6 bases and 5 bases, in that order; junction bases with no gene match: 9. TCRdb's table, derived via immunoSEQ multiplex PCR, lists solely in-frame clones and lacks some. The sample has 150,000 to 200,000 clones; approximately 87% are singletons. Enrolled during active infection, Seattle patients were then followed longitudinally. The sequence derives from a woman aged 60-75 years with COVID-19, enrolled during active disease. The sample was peripheral blood. This chain links TRBV29-1 with TRBJ2-1; TRBD2 matches 11 bases. CDR3 region: CSVHIAGGRDNEQFF. DNA for the CDR3: TGCAGCGTACACATAGCGGGAGGGAGAGACAATGAGCAGTTCTTC.